This T cell receptor beta chain derives from a study of OX40 agonist ivuxolimab in advanced cancers. Measured with immunoSEQ multiplex PCR; TCRdb has only the in-frame clones, and not every one. Seen here are around 83,000 clones, roughly 83% observed once, and the top ten hold under 7.5%. Per germline, CDR1 SEHNR and CDR2 FQNEAQ (reference sequence). V lost 5 bases and J lost 4; bases outside the gene matches: 20. CDR3 length: 18 amino acids. Specimen: CD4+ or CD8+ T cells sorted from blood, collected in a trial of the OX40 agonist ivuxolimab. This sequence joins TRBV7-9 and TRBJ2-7; 7 nucleotides agree with TRBD2. The sequence was obtained from an adult with an advanced solid tumor such as melanoma, head and neck, liver or kidney cancer. CDR3 region: CASSARTGGSGGKYEQYF. For the CDR3, the DNA is TGTGCCAGCAGCGCTAGGACGGGGGGAAGCGGAGGCAAGTACGAGCAGTACTTC.